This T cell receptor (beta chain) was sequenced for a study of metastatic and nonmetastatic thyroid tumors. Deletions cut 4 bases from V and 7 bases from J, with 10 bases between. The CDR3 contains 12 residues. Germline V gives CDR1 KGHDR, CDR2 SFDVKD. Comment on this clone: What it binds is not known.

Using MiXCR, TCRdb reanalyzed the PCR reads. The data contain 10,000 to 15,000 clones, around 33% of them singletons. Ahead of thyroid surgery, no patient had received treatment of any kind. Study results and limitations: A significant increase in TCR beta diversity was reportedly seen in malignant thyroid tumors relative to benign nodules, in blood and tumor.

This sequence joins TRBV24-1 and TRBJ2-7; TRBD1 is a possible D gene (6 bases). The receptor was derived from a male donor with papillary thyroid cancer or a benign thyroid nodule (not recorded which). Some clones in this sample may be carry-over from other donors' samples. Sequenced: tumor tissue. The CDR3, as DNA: TGTGCCACCAGTGAAACAGGGCGGGAGCAGTACTTC. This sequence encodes CATSETGREQYF.